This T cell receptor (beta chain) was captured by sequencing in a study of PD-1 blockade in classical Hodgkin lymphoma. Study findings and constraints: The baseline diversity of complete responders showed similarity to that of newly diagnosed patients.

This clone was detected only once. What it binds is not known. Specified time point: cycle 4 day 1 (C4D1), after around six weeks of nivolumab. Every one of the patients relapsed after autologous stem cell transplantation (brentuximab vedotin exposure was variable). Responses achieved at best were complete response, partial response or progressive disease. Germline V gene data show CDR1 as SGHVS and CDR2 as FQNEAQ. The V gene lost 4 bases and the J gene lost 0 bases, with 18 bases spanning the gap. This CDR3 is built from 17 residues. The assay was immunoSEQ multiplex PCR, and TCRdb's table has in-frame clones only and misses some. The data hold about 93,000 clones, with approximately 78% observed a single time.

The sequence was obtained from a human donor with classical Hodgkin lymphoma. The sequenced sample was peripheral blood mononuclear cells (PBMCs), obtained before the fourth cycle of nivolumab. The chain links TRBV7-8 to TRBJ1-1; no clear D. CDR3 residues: CASSSRPGAALNTEAFF. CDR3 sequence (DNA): TGTGCCAGCAGCTCCCGCCCGGGCGCCGCTTTGAACACTGAAGCTTTCTTT.